Following are 27 T cell receptor beta chains from one sample sequenced in a study of T cell changes during pregnancy in multiple sclerosis. Sequencing was performed with immunoSEQ multiplex PCR; in TCRdb, only in-frame clones are kept and a portion is missing. The sample lists roughly 64,000 clones, approximately 90% occurring once. The source was peripheral blood, collected in the second trimester of pregnancy. These receptors all stem from a female donor with multiple sclerosis, enrolled in a pregnancy study.

The rearrangement links TRBV5-1 to TRBJ2-3, with 12 bases fitting TRBD2. The J segment lost 6 bases and the V segment lost 4 bases, leaving 9 bases of the junction unmatched. The V gene's germline CDR1 is SGHRS and CDR2 YFSETQ. The CDR3 has 16 residues. CDR3 nucleotides: TGCGCCAGCAGCCTGCGGACTAGCGGGGATGGGGATACGCAGTATTTT. Translation: CASSLRTSGDGDTQYF.

V and J are TRBV28 and TRBJ1-2; no firm D call. The CDR3 consists of 15 residues. The V gene's germline CDR1 is MDHEN and CDR2 SYDVKM. The V gene lost 7 bases and the J gene lost 4 bases, with 19 bases spanning the gap. This CDR3 reads CASTSPPRGAYGYTF. The CDR3 DNA is TGTGCCAGCACCTCACCGCCCCGGGGAGCCTATGGCTACACCTTC.

This chain uses TRBV11-2 with TRBJ2-3; 11 bases align to TRBD2. Germline assignment: CDR1 SGHAT and CDR2 FQNNGV. The CDR3 has 16 amino acids. Germline trimming cut 2 bases from V and 2 bases from J; bases unmatched to any gene: 3. This chain's CDR3 is CASSLILAGDTDTQYF. The CDR3 nucleotides are TGTGCCAGCAGCTTAATACTAGCGGGGGACACAGATACGCAGTATTTT.

The V and J genes are TRBV4-1 and TRBJ1-1; D not certain. This CDR3 is built from 14 residues. Germline values: CDR1 MGHRA, CDR2 YSYEKL. Trimming removed 3 bases at V and 9 bases at J, with 17 bases between. The CDR3 region has the DNA TGCGCCAGCAGCCATCCGGGATACCGGATCAAAGCTTTCTTT. Its translation is CASSHPGYRIKAFF.

The chain is built from TRBV11-2 and TRBJ1-1; 7 bases agree with TRBD1. Losses at the gene ends were 5 bases for V and 0 bases for J; bases not matched to a gene: 6. The CDR3 runs to 15 residues. The germline V gene has CDR1 SGHAT and CDR2 FQNNGV. The CDR3 region is CASSLRGQMNTEAFF. The CDR3 DNA reads TGTGCCAGCAGCCTCAGGGGACAGATGAACACTGAAGCTTTCTTT.

The V call is TRBV5-4, the J call TRBJ2-2; 9 bases align to TRBD2. V gave up 4 bases and J gave up 4 bases; unmatched junction bases: 5. The CDR3 runs 15 residues. Germline CDR1 and CDR2: SGHNT and YYREEE (reference sequence). CDR3 in DNA: TGTGCCAGCAGCCCCGTAGCGGGGGCCACCGGGGAGCTGTTTTTT. It is translated as CASSPVAGATGELFF.

The CDR3 nucleotides read TGCGCCAGCAGCCAAGTCTCCGGGGAAGGCAATCAGCCCCAGCATTTT. Its translation: CASSQVSGEGNQPQHF. This chain connects TRBV4-1 to TRBJ1-5; D gene ambiguous. CDR3 size: 16 residues. Trimming stripped 1 base from V and 2 bases from J, with 12 bases between. Germline V gene lookup returns CDR1 MGHRA and CDR2 YSYEKL.

V gene TRBV5-1 combines with J gene TRBJ1-6; D perhaps matches TRBD1 (6 bases). CDR1 is SGHRS, CDR2 YFSETQ, per germline. The CDR3 spans 15 residues. Trimming stripped 7 bases from V and 8 bases from J, with 19 bases between. The CDR3: CASALLTGKDSPLHF. The CDR3 DNA follows: TGCGCCAGCGCCCTTCTCACAGGGAAAGATTCACCCCTCCACTTT.

The chain couples TRBV6-5 to TRBJ1-1; unclear D gene. The V end lost 0 bases, the J end lost 8 bases, and 10 bases lay between the germline ends. The CDR3 loop spans 13 amino acids. CDR1 and CDR2 from the germline V gene are MNHEY and SVGAGI. CDR3 coding DNA: TGTGCCAGCAGTTACTCGAGCCGGGGAGAAGCTTTCTTT. Translated, it gives CASSYSSRGEAFF.

The chain is built from TRBV9 and TRBJ1-1; D may be TRBD1 (5 bases). Germline V gene lookup returns CDR1 SGDLS and CDR2 YYNGEE. Trimming pared 4 bases from V and 0 bases from J, leaving 7 bases between. The CDR3 loop spans 13 amino acids. CDR3 in DNA: TGTGCCAGCAGCCAGGGTTTGAACACTGAAGCTTTCTTT. This encodes CASSQGLNTEAFF.

This chain links TRBV7-2 with TRBJ1-5, with D perhaps matching TRBD1 (6 bases). CDR1 is SGHTA, CDR2 FQGNSA, per germline. Trimming took 2 bases from V and 3 from J, leaving 11 bases between them. The CDR3 sequence is 15 residues long. CDR3 region: CASSLQAGVNQPQHF. The CDR3 DNA follows: TGTGCCAGCAGCTTACAGGCAGGGGTCAATCAGCCCCAGCATTTT.

The CDR3 protein is CASTEGPGTAVPYYQPQHF. The CDR3, as DNA: TGTGCCAGCACTGAGGGTCCCGGGACAGCGGTCCCCTATTATCAGCCCCAGCATTTT. The gene calls are TRBV2 and TRBJ1-5; TRBD1 matches at 7 bases. This CDR3 spans 19 amino acids. Germline CDR1 reads SNHLY; CDR2 reads FYNNEI. V trimming: 7 bases; J trimming: 5 bases; junction bases outside the gene matches: 23. The variable domain in full, with the rest retrieved from reference TRBV2 and TRBJ1-5, is EPEVTQTPSHQVTQMGQEVILRCVPISNHLYFYWYRQILGQKVEFLVSFYNNEISEKSEIFDDQFSVERPDGSNFTLKIRSTKLEDSAMYFCASTEGPGTAVPYYQPQHFGDGTRLSIL.

The chain combines TRBV7-6 with TRBJ2-7; tentatively, D is TRBD1 (6 bases). The CDR3 sequence is 17 residues long. Germline V gene lookup returns CDR1 SGHVS and CDR2 FNYEAQ. V lost 5 bases to trimming and J lost 5 bases, with 25 bases between them. The CDR3 here is CASSPVVAGWGQNEQYF. As DNA, the CDR3 is TGTGCCAGCAGCCCGGTAGTCGCAGGGTGGGGACAAAACGAGCAGTACTTC.

The V gene is TRBV27, the J gene TRBJ2-7, with D hard to call. Trimming removed 3 bases at V and 3 bases at J, with 9 bases between. From germline, CDR1 is MNHEY and CDR2 SMNVEV (reference sequence). This CDR3 is 13 amino acids long. CDR3 sequence reads: CASSFLPLYEQYF. In nucleotides, the CDR3 is TGTGCCAGCAGTTTCCTCCCTCTCTACGAGCAGTACTTC.

The sample holds one count of this clone. The CDR3 protein is CASSFGGGVTEAFF. CDR3 coding DNA: TGTGCCAGCTCGTTTGGGGGCGGAGTTACTGAAGCTTTCTTT. The chain is built from TRBV18 and TRBJ1-1; D might be TRBD1 (6 bases). Trimming took 6 bases from V and 5 from J, leaving 16 bases between them. The germline CDR1 and CDR2 sequences are KGHSH and LQKENI. The CDR3 sequence is 14 residues long. Looking up the rest from reference TRBV18 and TRBJ1-1 gives the full variable domain: NAGVMQNPRHLVRRRGQEARLRCSPMKGHSHVYWYRQLPEEGLKFMVYLQKENIIDESGMPKERFSAEFPKEGPSILRIQQVVRGDSAAYFCASSFGGGVTEAFFGQGTRLTVV.

The V and J genes are TRBV4-2 and TRBJ2-7, with D perhaps matching TRBD2 (6 bases). CDR3 size: 15 residues. V was pared by 1 base and J by 2 bases, with 12 bases between. The germline CDR1 and CDR2 sequences are LGHNA and YNFKEQ. This CDR3 reads CASSQVSGVPYEQYF. The CDR3 bases are TGTGCCAGCAGCCAAGTGTCGGGGGTCCCCTACGAGCAGTACTTC.

This clone has only a few counts. The gene calls are TRBV2 and TRBJ1-2; 8 nucleotides match TRBD1. Germline assignment: CDR1 SNHLY and CDR2 FYNNEI. The J segment lost 3 bases and the V segment lost 3 bases, leaving 9 bases of the junction unmatched. This CDR3 is built from 16 residues. For the CDR3, the DNA is TGTGCCAGCAGTGACGCCCCACCGGACAGGGACTATGGCTACACCTTC. Its translation: CASSDAPPDRDYGYTF.

This chain joins TRBV5-1 and TRBJ2-1; D might be TRBD1 (5 bases). V was clipped by 0 bases and J by 6 bases, with 10 bases between them. Germline V gives CDR1 SGHRS, CDR2 YFSETQ. CDR3 length: 14 residues. CDR3 amino acids: CASSLEGQTNEQFF. The CDR3 nucleotides are TGCGCCAGCAGCTTGGAGGGGCAGACCAATGAGCAGTTCTTC.

The sample holds one count of this clone. V gene TRBV5-7 combines with J gene TRBJ1-3, with a tentative D call TRBD1 (6 bases). TRBV5-7 qualifies as an ORF whose function is uncertain. The germline V and J ends were trimmed by 4 bases and 2 bases, with 13 bases remaining between them. This CDR3 has 15 amino acids. CDR3 nucleotides: TGTGCCAGCAGCCCCTGGACAGATCCTGGAAACACCATATATTTT. It yields the protein CASSPWTDPGNTIYF.

This chain links TRBV29-1 with TRBJ1-1; the D is unclear. The CDR3 runs 12 residues. V was trimmed by 3 bases and J by 1 base, leaving 6 bases between them. The germline CDR1 and CDR2 sequences are SQVTM and ANQGSEA. The CDR3 nucleotides are TGCAGCGTTGAGAGAGCGAACACTGAAGCTTTCTTT. This codes for CSVERANTEAFF.

This sequence joins TRBV5-6 and TRBJ1-1; D possibly corresponds to TRBD1 (6 bases). This CDR3 has 13 amino acids. V was cut by 4 bases and J by 8 bases, with 15 bases left in between. Germline lookup yields CDR1 SGHDT and CDR2 YYEEEE. The CDR3 DNA is TGTGCCAGCAGCGGAACAGGGACCCTCGAAGCTTTCTTT. It yields the protein CASSGTGTLEAFF.

The chain combines TRBV4-1 with TRBJ2-1; tentatively, D is TRBD2 (6 bases). This CDR3 has 16 residues. The germline V gene has CDR1 MGHRA and CDR2 YSYEKL. Between the trimmed V and J ends, which lost 2 bases and 8 bases, there was a span of 19 bases. CDR3 protein: CASSQNRDSEAHEQFF. In nucleotides, the CDR3 is TGCGCCAGCAGCCAAAACCGGGACTCCGAAGCCCATGAGCAGTTCTTC.

The chain is built from TRBV28 and TRBJ2-3; 7 bases align to TRBD1. This CDR3 comprises 17 residues. V lost 6 bases, J lost 2 bases, and 14 bases stayed unmatched. Germline V gives CDR1 MDHEN, CDR2 SYDVKM. The CDR3 region is CASSYPLTGSPTDTQYF. CDR3 nucleotides: TGTGCCAGCAGCTACCCATTGACAGGGAGCCCCACAGATACGCAGTATTTT.

The chain joins TRBV29-1 to TRBJ2-5; D may be TRBD1 (5 bases). This CDR3 contains 11 residues. The germline gives CDR1 SQVTM, CDR2 ANQGSEA. The CDR3 nucleotides read TGCAGTCAGACAGTACAAGAGACCCAGTACTTC. Translating it yields CSQTVQETQYF. Full variable domain (outside the CDR3, taken from reference TRBV29-1 and TRBJ2-5): SAVISQKPSRDICQRGTSLTIQCQVDSQVTMMFWYRQQPGQSLTLIATANQGSEATYESGFVIDKFPISRPNLTFSTLTVSNMSPEDSSIYLCSQTVQETQYFGPGTRLLVL.

This clone was seen only once. The chain combines TRBV28 with TRBJ1-4; a weak D match, TRBD1 (6 bases). The CDR3 length is 15 residues. V lost 4 bases and J lost 8, with 17 bases in between. Germline values: CDR1 MDHEN, CDR2 SYDVKM. The CDR3 loop is CASSYLGHKGEKLFF. Here the CDR3 DNA reads TGTGCCAGCAGTTATTTGGGACACAAAGGGGAAAAACTGTTTTTT.

This chain uses TRBV28 with TRBJ1-3; no definite D call. Germline V gene sequence: CDR1 MDHEN, CDR2 SYDVKM. The ends were cut back, 4 bases at V and 2 bases at J, with 15 bases in the middle. The CDR3 contains 16 residues. The CDR3 bases are TGTGCCAGCAGTTCCTACTCGGGGAGGGCTGGAAACACCATATATTTT. This codes for CASSSYSGRAGNTIYF.

The rearrangement links TRBV18 to TRBJ1-1; D uncertain. This CDR3 contains 14 residues. V lost 3 bases and J lost 2, with 10 bases in between. Germline V gives CDR1 KGHSH, CDR2 LQKENI. The CDR3 DNA reads TGTGCCAGCTCACCTTTCCGGAGCAACACTGAAGCTTTCTTT. Its protein is CASSPFRSNTEAFF.